Presented here are 10 T cell receptor beta chains from one specimen sequenced in a study of CXCR3-negative and CXCR3-positive naive CD8 T cells. Findings of the study overall: TRB CDR3s were more hydrophobic in CXCR3-positive than in CXCR3-negative naive cells.

Antigen specificity for these receptors is unknown. UMI labels and 5' RACE were used to prepare the TRB cDNA libraries. With the 5' RACE reads reprocessed, TCRdb shows one record per CDR3 protein and no DNA. This table holds around 88,000 distinct CDR3 sequences. Sequenced input: naive CXCR3+ CD8+ T cells from blood. As for subset: CD45RO-CCR7+CD27+CD95- naive CD8+ T cells expressing CXCR3 (TNR3+). All receptors derive from a human donor in good health. Some clones in this sample may be carry-over from other donors' samples.

V gene TRBV5-1 combines with J gene TRBJ2-7; TCRdb returns TRBD1, unconfirmable since there is no DNA. The length of the CDR3 is 14 residues. CDR1 SGHRS and CDR2 YFSETQ come from the germline V gene. The CDR3: CASSLAGDGYDQYF.

The chain joins TRBV29-1 to TRBJ2-7; TCRdb reports TRBD1, a call that lacks DNA to check it against. The CDR3 runs 16 residues. The germline V gene encodes CDR1 SQVTM and CDR2 ANQGSEA. The CDR3 loop is CSVSTSHPDRGYEQYF.

The chain carries TRBV29-1 and TRBJ2-5. Germline CDR1 is SQVTM and CDR2 is ANQGSEA. This CDR3 region has 13 residues. The CDR3 sequence: CSVDGLTQETQYF. Full variable domain (outside the CDR3, taken from reference TRBV29-1 and TRBJ2-5): SAVISQKPSRDICQRGTSLTIQCQVDSQVTMMFWYRQQPGQSLTLIATANQGSEATYESGFVIDKFPISRPNLTFSTLTVSNMSPEDSSIYLCSVDGLTQETQYFGPGTRLLVL.

The J gene is TRBJ2-7, the V gene TRBV7-9. Germline assignment: CDR1 SEHNR and CDR2 FQNEAQ (reference sequence). The CDR3 spans 13 residues. The CDR3 loop reads CASSLVVTYEQYF.

The chain couples TRBV7-9 to TRBJ2-7; TCRdb designates TRBD1, a call that cannot be tested without DNA. Germline assignment: CDR1 SEHNR and CDR2 FQNEAQ (reference sequence). The CDR3 is made up of 14 amino acids. The CDR3 region is CAIPLPGQGYEQYF.

V and J are TRBV6-2 or TRBV6-3 and TRBJ1-1; TCRdb's D call of TRBD1 is untestable without DNA. The CDR3 is 13 amino acids. Germline CDR1 MNHEY, CDR2 SVGEGT. The CDR3 protein is CASSYTPQTEAFF.

The V and J genes are TRBV6-6 and TRBJ2-3; TCRdb gives TRBD1 as the D gene, but with no DNA this cannot be confirmed. The CDR3 runs to 16 residues. Germline CDR1 and CDR2: MNHNY and SVGAGI (reference sequence). CDR3: CASSYSRGGITDTQYF.

The gene calls are TRBV6-5 and TRBJ1-1. Germline assignment: CDR1 MNHEY and CDR2 SVGAGI. The CDR3 consists of 14 residues. This chain's CDR3 is CASSYSPTSTEAFF.

The CDR3 protein is CASSTGQGAFMNTEAFF. V is TRBV7-3 and J is TRBJ1-1; TCRdb's D call of TRBD1 is untestable without DNA. From germline, CDR1 is SGHTA and CDR2 FQGTGA. The CDR3 runs 17 residues.

This chain connects TRBV29-1 to TRBJ1-3. Germline-derived CDR1 and CDR2 are SQVTM and ANQGSEA. The CDR3 has 12 residues. The CDR3 protein is CSVEDLGNTIYF. The whole variable domain, filled in from reference TRBV29-1 and TRBJ1-3, reads SAVISQKPSRDICQRGTSLTIQCQVDSQVTMMFWYRQQPGQSLTLIATANQGSEATYESGFVIDKFPISRPNLTFSTLTVSNMSPEDSSIYLCSVEDLGNTIYFGEGSWLTVV.